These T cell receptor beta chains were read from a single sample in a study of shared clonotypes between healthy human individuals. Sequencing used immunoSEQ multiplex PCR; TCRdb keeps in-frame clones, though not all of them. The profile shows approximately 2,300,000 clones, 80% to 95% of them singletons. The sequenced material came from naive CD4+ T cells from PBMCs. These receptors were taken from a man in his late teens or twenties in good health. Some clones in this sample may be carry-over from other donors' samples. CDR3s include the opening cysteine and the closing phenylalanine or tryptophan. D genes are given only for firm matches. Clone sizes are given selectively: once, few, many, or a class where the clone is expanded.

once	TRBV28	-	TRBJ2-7	TGTGCCAGCAGACGGACGGCAGCCTACGAGCAGTACTTC	CASRRTAAYEQYF
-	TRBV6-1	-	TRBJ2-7	TGTGCCAGCAGTCTTAAATACGAGCAGTACTTC	CASSLKYEQYF
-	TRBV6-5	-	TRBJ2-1	TGTGCCAGCAGTCTCAACAATGAGCAGTTCTTC	CASSLNNEQFF
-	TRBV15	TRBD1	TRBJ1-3	TGTGCCACCAGCAGACAGGGACAGGCGAGCTCTGGAAACACCATATATTTT	CATSRQGQASSGNTIYF
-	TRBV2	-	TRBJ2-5	TGTGCCAGCAGCCGACAGAGGCAAGAGACCCAGTACTTC	CASSRQRQETQYF
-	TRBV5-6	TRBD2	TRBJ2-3	TGTGCCAGCAGCCCGAGAACCGTAGCGGGAGGGAGCACAGATACGCAGTATTTT	CASSPRTVAGGSTDTQYF
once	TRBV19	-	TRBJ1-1	TGTGCCAGTAGTATAGGGGGGTTGAACACTGAAGCTTTCTTT	CASSIGGLNTEAFF
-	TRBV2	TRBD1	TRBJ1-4	TGTGCCAGCAGGGGCACCGGGACAGGGAGAGAAAAACTGTTTTTT	CASRGTGTGREKLFF
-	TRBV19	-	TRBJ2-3	TGTGCCAGTAGGGGCCGGAGGGGGACTAGCACAGATACGCAGTATTTT	CASRGRRGTSTDTQYF
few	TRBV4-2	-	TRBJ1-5	TGTGCCAGCAGCCTAATTGGTAGGGTCAATCAGCCCCAGCATTTT	CASSLIGRVNQPQHF
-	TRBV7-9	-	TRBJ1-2	TGTGCCAGCAGCTTAATGCAGGACTCCTATGGCTACACCTTC	CASSLMQDSYGYTF
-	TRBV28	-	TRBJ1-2	TGTGTCAGCAGTTCTTACAGGGAGATGAGCTATGGCTACACCTTC	CVSSSYREMSYGYTF
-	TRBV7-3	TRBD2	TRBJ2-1	TGTGCCAGCAGCTCGAGCGGGAGTGGGTACAATGAGCAGTTCTTC	CASSSSGSGYNEQFF
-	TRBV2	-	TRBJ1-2	TGTGCCAGCAGTGAAGCTTACATCGCATTCTATGGCTACACCTTC	CASSEAYIAFYGYTF
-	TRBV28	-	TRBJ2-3	TGTGCCAGCAGTTCGAACACGCGAACAGATACGCAGTATTTT	CASSSNTRTDTQYF
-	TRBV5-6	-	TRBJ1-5	TGTGCCAGCAGCTTGGGAGTCTACAGGGCGGATCAGCCCCAGCATTTT	CASSLGVYRADQPQHF
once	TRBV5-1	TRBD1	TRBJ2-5	TGCGCCAGCAGCCCCACAGGGGATGAGACCCAGTACTTC	CASSPTGDETQYF
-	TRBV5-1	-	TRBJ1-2	TGCGCCAGCAGCCACGCAGGGGTGACCTACTATGGCTACACCTTC	CASSHAGVTYYGYTF
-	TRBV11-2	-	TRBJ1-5	TGTGCCAGCAGCTTAGTAAGGCTGGGCGATCAGCCCCAGCATTTT	CASSLVRLGDQPQHF
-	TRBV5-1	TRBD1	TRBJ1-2	TGCGCCAGCAGCCAGGGGACAGGGTTCTATGGCTACACCTTC	CASSQGTGFYGYTF
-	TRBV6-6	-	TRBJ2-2	TGTGCCAGCAGTTTAAGGACCGGGGAGCTGTTTTTT	CASSLRTGELFF
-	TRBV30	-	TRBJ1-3	TGTGCCTGGAGTCAGGGCATGGGAAACACCATATATTTT	CAWSQGMGNTIYF
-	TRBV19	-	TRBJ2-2	TGTGCCAGTAGTAACCGTGTGAGACAGAAGACCGGGGAGCTGTTTTTT	CASSNRVRQKTGELFF
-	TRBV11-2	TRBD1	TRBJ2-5	TGTGCCAGCAGCATGGGACAGCAAGAGACCCAGTACTTC	CASSMGQQETQYF
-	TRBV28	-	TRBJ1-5	TGTGCCACCCAACCCCCCTTACAGGCCTCTAGCAATCAGCCCCAGCATTTT	CATQPPLQASSNQPQHF
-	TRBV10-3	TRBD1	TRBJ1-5	TGTGCCATCGGCCGGGACAGGGAACAAAAGCATTTT	CAIGRDREQKHF
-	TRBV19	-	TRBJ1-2	TGTGCCAGTAGTTCCAATACGGAGGGAGGAGGCTACACCTTC	CASSSNTEGGGYTF
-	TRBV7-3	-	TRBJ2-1	TGTGCCAGCAGCCCGAATGGGGGTCTGGATGAGCAGTTCTTC	CASSPNGGLDEQFF
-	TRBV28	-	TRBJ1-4	TGTGCCAGCGGTCGGGGGCCAAATGAAAAACTGTTTTTT	CASGRGPNEKLFF
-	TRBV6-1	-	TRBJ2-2	TGTGCCAGCAGTGCGACAACAGGGCCCGGGGAGCTGTTTTTT	CASSATTGPGELFF
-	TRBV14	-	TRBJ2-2	TGTGCCAGCAGCCGCTCCTTCGGGGAGCTGTTTTTT	CASSRSFGELFF
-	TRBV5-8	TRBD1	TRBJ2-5	TGTGCCAGCAGGGTGACAGGGACGGAGACCCAGTACTTC	CASRVTGTETQYF
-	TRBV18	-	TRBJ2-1	TGTGCCAGCTCACCAACTCGACAGTACAATGAGCAGTTCTTC	CASSPTRQYNEQFF
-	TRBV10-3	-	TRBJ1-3	TGTGCCATCACCAAAGGAGCGGGGGCGCGAAACACCATATATTTT	CAITKGAGARNTIYF
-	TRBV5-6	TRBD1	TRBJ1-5	TGTGCCAGCAGCCAGACAGGGTTGGAACAGCCCCAGCATTTT	CASSQTGLEQPQHF
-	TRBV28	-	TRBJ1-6	TGTGCCAGCATAAGTCGAGGGGTCGGCTCCTATAATTCACCCCTCCACTTT	CASISRGVGSYNSPLHF
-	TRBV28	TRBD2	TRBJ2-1	TGTGCCAGCAGCCCCCCGGGACTAGCGGCTAACAATGAGCAGTTCTTC	CASSPPGLAANNEQFF
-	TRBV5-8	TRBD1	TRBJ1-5	TGTGCCAGCAGCTTAGGACAGGGGGATAATCAGCCCCAGCATTTT	CASSLGQGDNQPQHF
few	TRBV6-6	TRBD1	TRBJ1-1	TGTGCCAGCAGTTACTCGAGGCGTCAGGGACAGGGGGCCTTCTTT	CASSYSRRQGQGAFF
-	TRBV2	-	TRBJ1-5	TGTGCCAGCAGCCAAGGTTCGGAACAGCCCCAGCATTTT	CASSQGSEQPQHF
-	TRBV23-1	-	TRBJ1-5	TGCGCCAGCAGTCAATCCTCTGGGTTCGTTTGCCGCAATCAGCCCCAGCATTTT	CASSQSSGFVCRNQPQHF
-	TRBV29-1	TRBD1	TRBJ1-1	TGCAGCGTCCACCGGGGGGACAGGCGGGCGTACACTGAAGCTTTCTTT	CSVHRGDRRAYTEAFF
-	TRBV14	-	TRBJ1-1	TGTGCCAGCAGCCAAGATGGTAACACTGAAGCTTTCTTT	CASSQDGNTEAFF
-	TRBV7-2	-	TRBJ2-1	TGTGCCAGCAGCCCCCCCCGGGAGTTATTGTTCTTC	CASSPPRELLFF
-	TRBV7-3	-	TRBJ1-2	TGTGCCAGCAGCTTAACGTCGGAGGGGGTAGACGGCTACACCTTC	CASSLTSEGVDGYTF
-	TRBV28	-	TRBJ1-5	TGTGCCAGCAGTTCCCCGGGGAGGGGCAATCAGCCCCAGCATTTT	CASSSPGRGNQPQHF
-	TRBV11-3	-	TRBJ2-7	TGTGCCAGCAGCTTAGGTCCGGGCTCCCGCTACGAGCAGTACTTC	CASSLGPGSRYEQYF
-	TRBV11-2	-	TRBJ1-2	TGTGCCAGCAGCTTTACCCCCCAACCCTTTGCTAACTATGGCTACACCTTC	CASSFTPQPFANYGYTF
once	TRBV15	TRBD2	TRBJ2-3	TGTGCCACCAGCATCACCTTAGCGGGAGGGCCAGCAGATACGCAGTATTTT	CATSITLAGGPADTQYF
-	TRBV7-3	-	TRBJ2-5	TGTGCCAGCAGCTTAGAGCTATTAGAGACCCAGTACTTC	CASSLELLETQYF
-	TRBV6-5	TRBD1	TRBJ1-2	TGTGCCAGCAGGCCGGGACAGGGGCGTTATGGCTACACCTTC	CASRPGQGRYGYTF
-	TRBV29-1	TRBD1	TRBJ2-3	TGCAGCGCCGCCGGGACAGGGGTCTTTCTCCTTCTCACAGATACGCAGTATTTT	CSAAGTGVFLLLTDTQYF
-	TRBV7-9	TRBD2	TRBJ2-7	TGTGCCAGCAGCCGAACTAGCGGGAGGACCTACGAGCAGTACTTC	CASSRTSGRTYEQYF
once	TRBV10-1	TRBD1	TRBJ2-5	TGCGCCAGCAGTGATTTGACAGGGGGCAGGGAGACCCAGTACTTC	CASSDLTGGRETQYF
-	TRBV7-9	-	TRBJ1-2	TGTGCCAGCAGCTTATCTGCCGGAGACTACACCTTC	CASSLSAGDYTF
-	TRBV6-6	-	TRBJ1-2	TGTGCCAGCAGTTACTCGTCCGATTCAGTCTATGGCTACACCTTC	CASSYSSDSVYGYTF
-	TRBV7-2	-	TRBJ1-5	TGTGCCAGCAGCCGCCAGGACTCTGGTCAGCCCCAGCATTTT	CASSRQDSGQPQHF